The rows below give T cell receptor beta chains drawn from one sample of a study of T-cell memory formation after mild COVID-19. Each CDR3 protein is one row after TCRdb ran MiXCR on the 5' RACE reads. The table shows over 350,000 distinct CDR3 sequences, with about 15% occurring only once. Sequenced sample: PBMCs or a T cell subset sorted from them (not recorded which). Receptors were obtained from a young man who had mild COVID-19 (a few samples of this study predate the infection). Cell type and time point are not known. CDR3s include the opening cysteine and the closing phenylalanine or tryptophan. Each record gives: CDR3 protein, CDR3 DNA, V gene, clone size, D gene, J gene. A D gene is named only where the DNA matches it firmly. Expanded clones are given a class, and other clones once, few, many or no size at all.

cdr3_aa: CASSLDGALNEKLFF
cdr3_nt: TGTGCCAGCAGCTTAGACGGAGCCCTGAATGAAAAACTGTTTTTT
v_call: TRBV7-2
clone_size: -
d_call: -
j_call: TRBJ1-4

cdr3_aa: CASSQESPGGATGELFF
cdr3_nt: TGCGCCAGCAGCCAAGAGTCACCGGGGGGGGCCACCGGGGAGCTGTTTTTT
v_call: TRBV4-3
clone_size: -
d_call: TRBD2
j_call: TRBJ2-2

cdr3_aa: CASSLSGTLQETQYF
cdr3_nt: TGTGCCAGCAGTTTATCCGGGACCCTCCAAGAGACCCAGTACTTC
v_call: TRBV27
clone_size: few
d_call: -
j_call: TRBJ2-5

cdr3_aa: CASSSGYSNQPQHF
cdr3_nt: TGTGCCAGCAGTTCCGGTTATAGCAATCAGCCCCAGCATTTT
v_call: TRBV12-3/TRBV12-4
clone_size: few
d_call: -
j_call: TRBJ1-5

cdr3_aa: CASSQLTSSYNEQFF
cdr3_nt: TGCGCCAGCAGCCAACTAACAAGCTCCTACAATGAGCAGTTCTTC
v_call: TRBV4-3
clone_size: few
d_call: -
j_call: TRBJ2-1

cdr3_aa: CASSLPNSNQPQHF
cdr3_nt: TGTGCCAGCAGTTTACCGAATAGCAATCAGCCCCAGCATTTT
v_call: TRBV12-3/TRBV12-4
clone_size: once
d_call: -
j_call: TRBJ1-5

cdr3_aa: CASSYLAVVPMQYF
cdr3_nt: TGTGCCAGCAGTTACTTGGCGGTCGTGCCTATGCAGTATTTT
v_call: TRBV6-2/TRBV6-3
clone_size: few
d_call: -
j_call: TRBJ2-3

cdr3_aa: CSARGPLTRVTDTQYF
cdr3_nt: TGCAGTGCTCGGGGTCCCCTTACGAGGGTCACAGATACGCAGTATTTT
v_call: TRBV20-1
clone_size: -
d_call: -
j_call: TRBJ2-3

cdr3_aa: CASSFGLGRKYF
cdr3_nt: TGTGCCAGCAGTTTCGGGCTCGGTAGGAAGTACTTC
v_call: TRBV6-5
clone_size: -
d_call: -
j_call: TRBJ2-5

cdr3_aa: CASSLRLAGGHEQFF
cdr3_nt: TGTGCCAGCAGCTTACGACTAGCGGGGGGGCATGAGCAGTTCTTC
v_call: TRBV3-1
clone_size: few
d_call: TRBD2
j_call: TRBJ2-1

cdr3_aa: CASSPGEDGALEHF
cdr3_nt: TGTGCCAGCAGCCCCGGGGAGGATGGGGCCCTCGAGCATTTT
v_call: TRBV6-2/TRBV6-3
clone_size: -
d_call: -
j_call: TRBJ1-5

cdr3_aa: CASSFGTSSNEQFF
cdr3_nt: TGCGCCAGCAGCTTTGGGACTAGCTCTAATGAGCAGTTCTTC
v_call: TRBV5-1
clone_size: many
d_call: TRBD2
j_call: TRBJ2-1

cdr3_aa: CASSVSNSNTEAFF
cdr3_nt: TGTGCCAGCAGCGTAAGTAACTCGAACACTGAAGCTTTCTTT
v_call: TRBV9
clone_size: few
d_call: -
j_call: TRBJ1-1

cdr3_aa: CATYGGPRLDYGYTF
cdr3_nt: TGTGCCACTTACGGAGGACCGCGCCTTGACTATGGCTACACCTTC
v_call: TRBV19
clone_size: few
d_call: -
j_call: TRBJ1-2

cdr3_aa: CASSSLGGLKNTEAFF
cdr3_nt: TGTGCCAGCAGCTCCCTGGGGGGGCTAAAGAACACTGAAGCTTTCTTT
v_call: TRBV6-6
clone_size: -
d_call: -
j_call: TRBJ1-1

cdr3_aa: CAISERAGKNTEAFF
cdr3_nt: TGTGCCATCAGTGAGCGTGCCGGGAAGAACACTGAAGCTTTCTTT
v_call: TRBV10-3
clone_size: -
d_call: -
j_call: TRBJ1-1

cdr3_aa: CASSLLQGAGANVLTF
cdr3_nt: TGTGCCAGCAGTTTACTTCAGGGGGCTGGGGCCAACGTCCTGACTTTC
v_call: TRBV6-5
clone_size: few
d_call: TRBD1
j_call: TRBJ2-6

cdr3_aa: CASSFSGVQPQHF
cdr3_nt: TGTGCCAGCAGTTTTTCCGGGGTTCAGCCCCAGCATTTT
v_call: TRBV12-3/TRBV12-4
clone_size: -
d_call: -
j_call: TRBJ1-5

cdr3_aa: CATSRPSGDNEQFF
cdr3_nt: TGTGCCACCAGCAGGCCTAGCGGGGACAATGAGCAGTTCTTC
v_call: TRBV15
clone_size: few
d_call: TRBD2
j_call: TRBJ2-1

cdr3_aa: CASRTGTGGRSNYGYTF
cdr3_nt: TGCGCCAGCAGGACCGGGACGGGAGGGAGATCTAACTATGGCTACACCTTC
v_call: TRBV5-1
clone_size: -
d_call: -
j_call: TRBJ1-2

cdr3_aa: CAISESWRGARQYEQYF
cdr3_nt: TGTGCCATCAGTGAGTCGTGGCGGGGAGCGCGGCAATACGAGCAGTACTTC
v_call: TRBV10-3
clone_size: -
d_call: -
j_call: TRBJ2-7

cdr3_aa: CATSTGVDTIYF
cdr3_nt: TGTGCCACCAGTACAGGGGTGGACACCATATATTTT
v_call: TRBV15
clone_size: few
d_call: TRBD1
j_call: TRBJ1-3

cdr3_aa: CASSEVARGEKLFF
cdr3_nt: TGTGCCAGCAGTGAGGTCGCCAGGGGTGAAAAACTGTTTTTT
v_call: TRBV12-3/TRBV12-4
clone_size: few
d_call: -
j_call: TRBJ1-4

cdr3_aa: CASSPRGSSYEQYF
cdr3_nt: TGTGCCAGCAGCCCCAGGGGATCCTCCTACGAGCAGTACTTC
v_call: TRBV5-5
clone_size: many
d_call: -
j_call: TRBJ2-7

cdr3_aa: CASSSINVRSNQPQHF
cdr3_nt: TGTGCCAGCAGTTCCATTAACGTGAGGAGCAATCAGCCCCAGCATTTT
v_call: TRBV6-5
clone_size: many
d_call: -
j_call: TRBJ1-5

cdr3_aa: CASSPPGRGRGEKLFF
cdr3_nt: TGTGCCAGCTCACCACCGGGCAGGGGCCGAGGTGAAAAACTGTTTTTT
v_call: TRBV18
clone_size: few
d_call: -
j_call: TRBJ1-4

cdr3_aa: CASRQGQWQPQHF
cdr3_nt: TGTGCCAGCAGGCAGGGGCAATGGCAGCCCCAGCATTTT
v_call: TRBV12-3/TRBV12-4
clone_size: -
d_call: -
j_call: TRBJ1-5

cdr3_aa: CATRGPYNEQFF
cdr3_nt: TGTGCCACGCGAGGCCCTTACAATGAGCAGTTCTTC
v_call: TRBV6-2/TRBV6-3
clone_size: many
d_call: -
j_call: TRBJ2-1

cdr3_aa: CASSGTGTYNSPLHF
cdr3_nt: TGTGCCAGCAGCGGGACAGGGACCTATAATTCACCCCTCCACTTT
v_call: TRBV9
clone_size: few
d_call: TRBD1
j_call: TRBJ1-6

cdr3_aa: CASSVQGSGQFF
cdr3_nt: TGTGCCAGCAGTGTCCAGGGTAGTGGGCAGTTCTTC
v_call: TRBV6-5
clone_size: many
d_call: -
j_call: TRBJ2-1

cdr3_aa: CASSQEQPRETQYF
cdr3_nt: TGCGCCAGCAGCCAAGAGCAGCCCCGGGAGACCCAGTACTTC
v_call: TRBV4-1
clone_size: -
d_call: -
j_call: TRBJ2-5

cdr3_aa: CASSIRGSDTQYF
cdr3_nt: TGTGCCAGTAGTATTCGGGGGTCAGATACGCAGTATTTT
v_call: TRBV19
clone_size: -
d_call: -
j_call: TRBJ2-3

cdr3_aa: CASSQAVGGITDTQYF
cdr3_nt: TGTGCCAGCAGCCAAGCGGTCGGGGGAATCACAGATACGCAGTATTTT
v_call: TRBV4-2
clone_size: -
d_call: -
j_call: TRBJ2-3

cdr3_aa: CATSRDLPFGTDTQYF
cdr3_nt: TGTGCCACCAGCAGAGATTTACCCTTTGGCACAGATACGCAGTATTTT
v_call: TRBV15
clone_size: -
d_call: -
j_call: TRBJ2-3

cdr3_aa: CASSFGTRSYEQYF
cdr3_nt: TGTGCCAGCAGCTTTGGGACTCGCTCCTACGAGCAGTACTTC
v_call: TRBV5-6
clone_size: -
d_call: -
j_call: TRBJ2-7

cdr3_aa: CASSYSNTGTGKNTEAFF
cdr3_nt: TGTGCCAGCAGTTACTCGAATACGGGGACAGGGAAGAACACTGAAGCTTTCTTT
v_call: TRBV6-2/TRBV6-3
clone_size: many
d_call: TRBD1
j_call: TRBJ1-1

cdr3_aa: CASRTGFGEKLFF
cdr3_nt: TGTGCCAGCAGGACAGGGTTCGGAGAAAAACTGTTTTTT
v_call: TRBV12-3/TRBV12-4
clone_size: few
d_call: TRBD1
j_call: TRBJ1-4

cdr3_aa: CAISPAPGQGGGLSNQPQHF
cdr3_nt: TGTGCCATCAGTCCCGCCCCGGGACAGGGGGGGGGATTGAGCAATCAGCCCCAGCATTTT
v_call: TRBV10-3
clone_size: -
d_call: TRBD1
j_call: TRBJ1-5

cdr3_aa: CASSVGWTNTEAFF
cdr3_nt: TGTGCCAGCAGCGTAGGCTGGACGAACACTGAAGCTTTCTTT
v_call: TRBV9
clone_size: few
d_call: -
j_call: TRBJ1-1

cdr3_aa: CAAKGSLTYGYTF
cdr3_nt: TGTGCCGCAAAGGGGAGCCTAACCTATGGCTACACCTTC
v_call: TRBV6-5
clone_size: -
d_call: -
j_call: TRBJ1-2

cdr3_aa: CASTPGQGLEAFF
cdr3_nt: TGTGCCAGCACCCCGGGACAGGGCCTTGAAGCTTTCTTT
v_call: TRBV7-6
clone_size: few
d_call: TRBD1
j_call: TRBJ1-1

cdr3_aa: CASSSSGVSYEQYF
cdr3_nt: TGTGCCAGCAGCAGTAGCGGGGTCTCCTACGAGCAGTACTTC
v_call: TRBV12-3/TRBV12-4
clone_size: few
d_call: TRBD2
j_call: TRBJ2-7

cdr3_aa: CASSTGTAGLSSPLHF
cdr3_nt: TGTGCCAGCAGCACCGGGACAGCAGGTCTGAGTTCACCCCTCCACTTT
v_call: TRBV7-9
clone_size: few
d_call: TRBD1
j_call: TRBJ1-6

cdr3_aa: CSVPTGGTEAFF
cdr3_nt: TGCAGTGTTCCCACAGGGGGCACTGAAGCTTTCTTT
v_call: TRBV20-1
clone_size: -
d_call: TRBD1
j_call: TRBJ1-1